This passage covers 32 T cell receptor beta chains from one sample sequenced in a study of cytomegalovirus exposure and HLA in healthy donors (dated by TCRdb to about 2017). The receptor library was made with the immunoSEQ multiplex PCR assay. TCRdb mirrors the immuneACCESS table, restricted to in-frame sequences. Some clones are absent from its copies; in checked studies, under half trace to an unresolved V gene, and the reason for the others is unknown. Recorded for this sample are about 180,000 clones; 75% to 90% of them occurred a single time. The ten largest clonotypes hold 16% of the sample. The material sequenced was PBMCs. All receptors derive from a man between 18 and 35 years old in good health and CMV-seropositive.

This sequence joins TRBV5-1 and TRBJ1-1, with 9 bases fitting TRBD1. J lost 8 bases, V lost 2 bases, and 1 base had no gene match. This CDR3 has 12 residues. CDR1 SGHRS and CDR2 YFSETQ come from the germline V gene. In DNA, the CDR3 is TGCGCCAGCAGCTTTGGACAGGGGGAAGCTTTCTTT. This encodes CASSFGQGEAFF.

The CDR3 region has the DNA TGTGCCAGCAGCCGCCCAGGCGTACAGGGGAAAGATACGCAGTATTTT. It encodes CASSRPGVQGKDTQYF. The chain is built from TRBV13 and TRBJ2-3; TRBD1 matches 7 bases. Germline values: CDR1 PRHDT, CDR2 FYEKMQ (reference sequence). V was pared by 5 bases and J by 5 bases, with 13 bases of the junction left unmatched. CDR3 length: 16 amino acids.

The DNA of the CDR3 is TGTGCTAGTGGTTTGTGGAGCACTGAAGCTTTCTTT. Encoded protein: CASGLWSTEAFF. This sequence joins TRBV12-5 and TRBJ1-1, with D uncertain. The CDR3 spans 12 residues. V was trimmed by 2 bases and J by 4 bases, leaving 5 bases between them. Germline V CDR1 and CDR2: LGHNT, FRNRAP.

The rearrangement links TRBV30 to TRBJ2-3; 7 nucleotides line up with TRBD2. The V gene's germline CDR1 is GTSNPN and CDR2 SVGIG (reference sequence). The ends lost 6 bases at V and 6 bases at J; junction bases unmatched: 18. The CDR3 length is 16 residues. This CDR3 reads CACLREGEQVSDTQYF. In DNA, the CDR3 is TGTGCCTGCCTGAGGGAGGGTGAGCAGGTGTCGGATACGCAGTATTTT.

CDR3 bases: TGTGCCAGCAGTCACAGGGGGGGCCGTGATCAGCCCCAGCATTTT. This sequence encodes CASSHRGGRDQPQHF. The rearrangement joins TRBV28 to TRBJ1-5; 8 bases map to TRBD1. Per germline, CDR1 MDHEN and CDR2 SYDVKM. CDR3 size: 15 residues. Trimming took 5 bases from V and 5 from J; bases not matched to a gene: 8.

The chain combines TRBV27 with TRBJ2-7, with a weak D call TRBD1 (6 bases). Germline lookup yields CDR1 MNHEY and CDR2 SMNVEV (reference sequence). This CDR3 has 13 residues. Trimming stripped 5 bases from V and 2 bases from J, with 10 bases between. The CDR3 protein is CASSPYRAYEQYF. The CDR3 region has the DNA TGTGCCAGCAGTCCTTACAGGGCCTACGAGCAGTACTTC.

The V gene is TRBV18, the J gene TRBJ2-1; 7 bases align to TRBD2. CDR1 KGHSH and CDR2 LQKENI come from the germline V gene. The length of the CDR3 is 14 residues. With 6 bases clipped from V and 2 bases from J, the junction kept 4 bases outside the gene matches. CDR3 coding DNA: TGTGCCAGCTCGCGGGAGAGGACCTACAATGAGCAGTTCTTC. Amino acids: CASSRERTYNEQFF.

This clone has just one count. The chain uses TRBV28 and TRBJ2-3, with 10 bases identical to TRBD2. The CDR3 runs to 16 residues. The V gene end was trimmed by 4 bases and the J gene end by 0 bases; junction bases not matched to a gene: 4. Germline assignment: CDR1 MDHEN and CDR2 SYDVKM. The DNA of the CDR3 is TGTGCCAGCAGTTCCCCGACTAGCGGGAGCACAGATACGCAGTATTTT. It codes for CASSSPTSGSTDTQYF.

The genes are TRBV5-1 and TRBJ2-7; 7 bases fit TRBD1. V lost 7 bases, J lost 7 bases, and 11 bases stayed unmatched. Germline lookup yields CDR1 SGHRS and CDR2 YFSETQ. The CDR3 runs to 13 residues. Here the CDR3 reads CASGAGGGGEQYF. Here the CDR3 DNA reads TGCGCCAGCGGAGCAGGGGGTGGTGGGGAGCAGTACTTC.

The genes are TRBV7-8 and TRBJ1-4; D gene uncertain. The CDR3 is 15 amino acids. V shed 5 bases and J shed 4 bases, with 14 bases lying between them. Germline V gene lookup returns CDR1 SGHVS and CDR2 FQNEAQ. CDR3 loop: CASSPSRVVNEKLFF. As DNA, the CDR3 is TGTGCCAGCAGCCCGAGCCGGGTGGTTAATGAAAAACTGTTTTTT.

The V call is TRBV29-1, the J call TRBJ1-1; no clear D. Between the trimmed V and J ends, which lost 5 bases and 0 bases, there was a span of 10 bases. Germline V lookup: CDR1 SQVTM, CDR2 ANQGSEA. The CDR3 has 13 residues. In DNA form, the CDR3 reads TGCAGCGTTTCAAGCCATTTGAACACTGAAGCTTTCTTT. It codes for CSVSSHLNTEAFF.

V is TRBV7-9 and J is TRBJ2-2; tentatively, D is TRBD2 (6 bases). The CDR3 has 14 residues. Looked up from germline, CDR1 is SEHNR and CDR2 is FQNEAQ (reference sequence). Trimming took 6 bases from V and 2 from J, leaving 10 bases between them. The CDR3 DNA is TGTGCCAGCAGTCTAGCGAGAAACACCGGGGAGCTGTTTTTT. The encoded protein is CASSLARNTGELFF. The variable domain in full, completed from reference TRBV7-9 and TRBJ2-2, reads DTGVSQNPRHKITKRGQNVTFRCDPISEHNRLYWYRQTLGQGPEFLTYFQNEAQLEKSRLLSDRFSAERPKGSFSTLEIQRTEQGDSAMYLCASSLARNTGELFFGEGSRLTVL.

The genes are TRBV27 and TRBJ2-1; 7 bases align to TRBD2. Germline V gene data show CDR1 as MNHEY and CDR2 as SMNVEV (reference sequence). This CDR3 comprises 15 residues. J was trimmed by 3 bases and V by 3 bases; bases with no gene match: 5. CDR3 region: CASSFLADLYNEQFF. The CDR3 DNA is TGTGCCAGCAGTTTCCTAGCGGACCTCTACAATGAGCAGTTCTTC.

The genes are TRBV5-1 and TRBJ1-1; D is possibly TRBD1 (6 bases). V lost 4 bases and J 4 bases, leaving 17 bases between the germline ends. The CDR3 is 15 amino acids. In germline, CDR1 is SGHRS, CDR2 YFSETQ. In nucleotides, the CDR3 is TGCGCCAGCAGCGGGGAGCAGGGGATGGTCACTGAAGCTTTCTTT. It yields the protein CASSGEQGMVTEAFF.

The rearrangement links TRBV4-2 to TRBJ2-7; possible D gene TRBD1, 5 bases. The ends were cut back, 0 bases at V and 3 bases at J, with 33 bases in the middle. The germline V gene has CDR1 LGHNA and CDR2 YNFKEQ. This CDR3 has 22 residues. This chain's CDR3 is CASSQERIRFAQGADIFYEQYF. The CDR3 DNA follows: TGTGCCAGCAGCCAAGAAAGGATTCGCTTTGCCCAAGGGGCGGATATTTTCTACGAGCAGTACTTC.

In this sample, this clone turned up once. CDR3: CASSSLTGGPGETQYF. CDR3 coding DNA: TGTGCCAGCAGTTCGTTAACAGGGGGCCCGGGAGAGACCCAGTACTTC. The chain carries TRBV28 and TRBJ2-5; 9 bases agree with TRBD1. Trimming cost V 4 bases and J 4 bases; bases outside gene matches: 10. This CDR3 spans 16 amino acids. From germline, CDR1 is MDHEN and CDR2 SYDVKM.

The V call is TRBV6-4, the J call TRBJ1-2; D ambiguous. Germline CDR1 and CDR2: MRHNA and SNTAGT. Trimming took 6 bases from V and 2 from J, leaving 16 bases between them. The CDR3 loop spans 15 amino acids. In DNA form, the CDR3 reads TGTGCCAGCAGACCCACTAGTTCATCCAACTATGGCTACACCTTC. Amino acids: CASRPTSSSNYGYTF.

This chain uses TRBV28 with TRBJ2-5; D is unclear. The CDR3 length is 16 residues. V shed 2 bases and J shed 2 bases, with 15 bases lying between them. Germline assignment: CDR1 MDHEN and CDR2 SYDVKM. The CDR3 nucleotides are TGTGCCAGCAGTTTAAGAGGCGTATTTCTACAAGAGACCCAGTACTTC. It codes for CASSLRGVFLQETQYF.

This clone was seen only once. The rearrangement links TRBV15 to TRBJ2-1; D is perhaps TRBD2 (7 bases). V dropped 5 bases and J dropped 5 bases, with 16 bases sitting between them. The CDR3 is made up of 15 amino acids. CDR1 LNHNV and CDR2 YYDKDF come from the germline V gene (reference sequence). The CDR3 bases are TGTGCCACCAGCGTCGTCGGGGGGCGGGACAATGAGCAGTTCTTC. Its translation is CATSVVGGRDNEQFF. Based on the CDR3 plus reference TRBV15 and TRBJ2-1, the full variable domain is DAMVIQNPRYQVTQFGKPVTLSCSQTLNHNVMYWYQQKSSQAPKLLFHYYDKDFNNEADTPDNFQSRRPNTSFCFLDIRSPGLGDTAMYLCATSVVGGRDNEQFFGPGTRLTVL.

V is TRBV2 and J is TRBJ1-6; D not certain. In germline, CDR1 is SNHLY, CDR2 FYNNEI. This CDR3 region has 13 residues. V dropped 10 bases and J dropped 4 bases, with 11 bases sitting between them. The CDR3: CAIRHEYNSPLHF. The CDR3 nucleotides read TGTGCCATCCGACACGAATATAATTCACCCCTCCACTTT. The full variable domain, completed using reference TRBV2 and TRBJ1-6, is EPEVTQTPSHQVTQMGQEVILRCVPISNHLYFYWYRQILGQKVEFLVSFYNNEISEKSEIFDDQFSVERPDGSNFTLKIRSTKLEDSAMYFCAIRHEYNSPLHFGNGTRLTVT.

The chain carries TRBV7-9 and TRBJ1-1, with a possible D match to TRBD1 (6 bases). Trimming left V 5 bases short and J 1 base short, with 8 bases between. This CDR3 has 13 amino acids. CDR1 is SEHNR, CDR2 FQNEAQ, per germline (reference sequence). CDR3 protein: CASSIQGNTEAFF. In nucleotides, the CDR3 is TGTGCCAGCAGCATACAGGGGAACACTGAAGCTTTCTTT.

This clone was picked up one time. The CDR3 coding sequence is TGCGCCAGCAGCCCCTCGGGGGTGCAAGAGACCCAGTACTTC. The encoded protein is CASSPSGVQETQYF. The chain combines TRBV5-1 with TRBJ2-5; perhaps TRBD2 as D (6 bases). CDR1 and CDR2 from the germline V gene are SGHRS and YFSETQ. This CDR3 is 14 amino acids long. Trimming cost V 4 bases and J 2 bases, with 12 bases left between them.

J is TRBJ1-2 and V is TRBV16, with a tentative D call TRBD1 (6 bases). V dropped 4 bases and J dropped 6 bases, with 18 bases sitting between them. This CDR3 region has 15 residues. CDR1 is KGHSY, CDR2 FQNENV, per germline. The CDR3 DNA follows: TGTGCCAGCAGCCCTGGACAGATCTTTCTGGATGGCTACACCTTC. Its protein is CASSPGQIFLDGYTF.

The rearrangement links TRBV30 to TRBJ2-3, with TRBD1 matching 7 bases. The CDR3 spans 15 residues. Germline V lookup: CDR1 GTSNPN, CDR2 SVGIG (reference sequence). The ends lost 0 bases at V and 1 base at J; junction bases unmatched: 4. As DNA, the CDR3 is TGTGCCTGGAGTGTAGACAGGGTGGGCACAGATACGCAGTATTTT. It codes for CAWSVDRVGTDTQYF.

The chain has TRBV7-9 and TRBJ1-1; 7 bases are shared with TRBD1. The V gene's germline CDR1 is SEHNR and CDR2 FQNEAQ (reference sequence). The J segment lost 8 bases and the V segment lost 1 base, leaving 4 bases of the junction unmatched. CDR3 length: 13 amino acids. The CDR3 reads CASSLEGAREAFF. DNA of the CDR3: TGTGCCAGCAGCTTAGAGGGGGCTAGGGAAGCTTTCTTT.

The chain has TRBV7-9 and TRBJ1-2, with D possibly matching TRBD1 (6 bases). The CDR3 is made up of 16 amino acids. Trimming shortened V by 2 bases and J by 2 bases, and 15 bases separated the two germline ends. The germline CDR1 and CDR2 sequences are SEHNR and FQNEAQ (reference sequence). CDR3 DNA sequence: TGTGCCAGCAGCTTAAGGGACAACTCAATGAACTATGGCTACACCTTC. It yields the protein CASSLRDNSMNYGYTF. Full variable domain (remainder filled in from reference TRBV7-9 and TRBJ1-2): DTGVSQNPRHKITKRGQNVTFRCDPISEHNRLYWYRQTLGQGPEFLTYFQNEAQLEKSRLLSDRFSAERPKGSFSTLEIQRTEQGDSAMYLCASSLRDNSMNYGYTFGSGTRLTVV.

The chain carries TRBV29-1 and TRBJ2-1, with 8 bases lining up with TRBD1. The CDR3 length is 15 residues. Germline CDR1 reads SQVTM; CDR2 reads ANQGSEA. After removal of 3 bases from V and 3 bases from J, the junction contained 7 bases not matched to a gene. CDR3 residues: CSVDLRDRSYNEQFF. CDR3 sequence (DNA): TGCAGCGTTGATCTCCGGGACAGGAGCTACAATGAGCAGTTCTTC.

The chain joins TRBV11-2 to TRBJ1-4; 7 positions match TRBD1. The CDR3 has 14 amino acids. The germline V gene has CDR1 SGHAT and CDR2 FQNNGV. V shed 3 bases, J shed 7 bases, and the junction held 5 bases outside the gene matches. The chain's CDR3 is CASSFDRDSEKLFF. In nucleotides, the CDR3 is TGTGCCAGCAGCTTTGACAGGGACAGTGAAAAACTGTTTTTT.

The CDR3 loop is CASSITAGSYNEQFF. CDR3 sequence (DNA): TGTGCCAGTAGTATTACTGCGGGCTCCTACAATGAGCAGTTCTTC. This chain uses TRBV19 with TRBJ2-1; D is perhaps TRBD2 (5 bases). This CDR3 comprises 15 residues. The germline V and J ends were trimmed by 3 bases and 0 bases, with 9 bases remaining between them. Germline assignment: CDR1 LNHDA and CDR2 SQIVND (reference sequence).

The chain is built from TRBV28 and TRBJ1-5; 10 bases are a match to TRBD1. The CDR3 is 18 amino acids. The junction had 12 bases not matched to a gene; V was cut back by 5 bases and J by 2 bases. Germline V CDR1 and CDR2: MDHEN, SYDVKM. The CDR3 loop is CASSKGSGTGVGNQPQHF. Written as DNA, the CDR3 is TGTGCCAGCAGTAAGGGATCCGGGACAGGGGTGGGCAATCAGCCCCAGCATTTT.

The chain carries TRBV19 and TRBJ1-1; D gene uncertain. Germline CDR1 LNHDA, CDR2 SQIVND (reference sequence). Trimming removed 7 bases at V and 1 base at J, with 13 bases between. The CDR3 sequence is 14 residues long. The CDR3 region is CASKFRPENTEAFF. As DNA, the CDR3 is TGTGCCAGTAAGTTCAGGCCGGAGAACACTGAAGCTTTCTTT.

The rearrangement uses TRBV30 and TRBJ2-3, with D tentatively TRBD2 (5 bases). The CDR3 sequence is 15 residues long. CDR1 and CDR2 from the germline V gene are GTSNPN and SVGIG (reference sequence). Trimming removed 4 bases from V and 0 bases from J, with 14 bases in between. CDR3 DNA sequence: TGTGCCTGGAATTTAGGGCGGACTAGCACAGATACGCAGTATTTT. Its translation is CAWNLGRTSTDTQYF.